Presented here are 20 T cell receptor beta chains from one specimen sequenced in a study of PD-L1 blockade in urothelial cancer. TCRdb's table, derived via immunoSEQ multiplex PCR, lists solely in-frame clones and lacks some. This table has more than 40,000 clones, about 83% appearing once. The time point denotes: peripheral blood 6 weeks after treatment start. Material: PBMCs, obtained around atezolizumab (anti-PD-L1) treatment. The source is a man aged 55 to 70 with urothelial cancer.

The chain recombines TRBV27 with TRBJ1-4; 9 bases line up with TRBD1. V was pared by 6 bases and J by 7 bases, with 6 bases of the junction left unmatched. This CDR3 comprises 14 residues. Germline V gene sequence: CDR1 MNHEY, CDR2 SMNVEV (reference sequence). The CDR3 DNA sequence: TGTGCCAGCAGCCACAGGGGGCTCGGTGAAAAACTGTTTTTT. Protein product: CASSHRGLGEKLFF.

The chain carries TRBV19 and TRBJ1-1; D is undetermined. V was trimmed by 2 bases and J by 11 bases, leaving 18 bases between them. This CDR3 has 14 amino acids. CDR1 is LNHDA and CDR2 is SQIVND in the germline V gene (reference sequence). CDR3 sequence: CASSITSRSFGAFF. The CDR3 DNA reads TGTGCCAGTAGTATAACGTCGAGATCCTTTGGTGCTTTCTTT.

The chain couples TRBV15 to TRBJ2-7, with 8 bases lining up with TRBD1. The CDR3 totals 14 residues. V dropped 3 bases and J dropped 5; count of bases not matched to a gene: 6. Germline CDR1 is LNHNV and CDR2 is YYDKDF (reference sequence). The CDR3 DNA reads TGTGCCACCAGCAGTATGACAGGGGAAGACGAGCAGTACTTC. Protein product: CATSSMTGEDEQYF.

The genes are TRBV7-9 and TRBJ1-4, with D unresolved. Trimming removed 1 base at V and 5 bases at J, with 14 bases between. Germline lookup yields CDR1 SEHNR and CDR2 FQNEAQ (reference sequence). The CDR3 extends over 16 amino acids. CDR3 nucleotides: TGTGCCAGCAGCTTAGTCCTCGACCCAGGAAATGAAAAACTGTTTTTT. This translates into CASSLVLDPGNEKLFF.

V and J are TRBV27 and TRBJ1-3; possible D gene TRBD1, 5 bases. CDR3 length: 16 residues. V gave up 0 bases and J gave up 3 bases, with 12 bases separating them. Per the germline V gene, CDR1 is MNHEY and CDR2 is SMNVEV (reference sequence). For the CDR3, the DNA is TGTGCCAGCAGTTTATCAGGGGTCGGATTTGGAAACACCATATATTTT. Residues: CASSLSGVGFGNTIYF.

The sample holds one count of this clone. The rearrangement links TRBV28 to TRBJ2-7; TRBD2 is a possible D gene (6 bases). Germline CDR1 and CDR2: MDHEN and SYDVKM. The CDR3 is made up of 14 amino acids. The V gene lost 4 bases and the J gene lost 6 bases, with 16 bases spanning the gap. This CDR3 reads CASSWGGGDSEQYF. The CDR3 DNA reads as TGTGCCAGCAGTTGGGGCGGCGGGGATAGCGAGCAGTACTTC.

J is TRBJ1-1 and V is TRBV7-9, with TRBD1 matching over 9 bases. After removal of 5 bases from V and 0 bases from J, the junction contained 7 bases not matched to a gene. Germline V lookup: CDR1 SEHNR, CDR2 FQNEAQ (reference sequence). The CDR3 has 16 residues. CDR3 sequence (DNA): TGTGCCAGCAGCCAATGGACAGGGGATATGAACACTGAAGCTTTCTTT. Translating gives CASSQWTGDMNTEAFF.

Only a few counts were recorded for this clone. The gene calls are TRBV4-1 and TRBJ1-1; TRBD1 agrees at 9 bases. Trimming cost V 5 bases and J 4 bases; bases outside gene matches: 8. This CDR3 comprises 15 residues. Germline CDR1 MGHRA, CDR2 YSYEKL. For the CDR3, the DNA is TGCGCCAGCAGCGGGACAGGGAGTAAGGGCACTGAAGCTTTCTTT. Amino acids: CASSGTGSKGTEAFF.

The gene calls are TRBV6-8 and TRBJ2-1; D might be TRBD1 (5 bases). Germline V gene sequence: CDR1 MNHGY, CDR2 SAAAGT. This CDR3 is 16 amino acids long. The ends were cut back, 3 bases at V and 3 bases at J, with 15 bases in the middle. CDR3 in amino acids: CASSYASPGCYNEQFF. CDR3 nucleotides: TGTGCCAGCAGTTATGCCTCACCAGGGTGCTACAATGAGCAGTTCTTC.

V usage is TRBV15 and J usage is TRBJ1-1; possibly TRBD1 for D (5 bases). The CDR3 consists of 13 residues. Germline V lookup: CDR1 LNHNV, CDR2 YYDKDF (reference sequence). The ends were cut back, 5 bases at V and 4 bases at J, with 11 bases in the middle. CDR3 bases: TGTGCCACCAGCGGAGTAAGGGGCACTGAAGCTTTCTTT. This gives the protein CATSGVRGTEAFF.

The chain has TRBV10-3 and TRBJ2-2; possible D gene TRBD1, 5 bases. Germline CDR1 and CDR2: ENHRY and SYGVKD. CDR3 length equals 14 residues. The V and J ends lost 4 bases and 6 bases respectively, with 12 bases between them. CDR3 in amino acids: CAISGQGFAGELFF. In DNA form, the CDR3 reads TGTGCCATCAGTGGGCAGGGCTTCGCCGGGGAGCTGTTTTTT.

The V gene is TRBV25-1, the J gene TRBJ1-1; D uncertain. The CDR3 is 16 amino acids. With 4 bases removed from V and 0 bases from J, the gap between germline ends came to 15 bases. Per the germline V gene, CDR1 is MGHDK and CDR2 is SYGVNS. The CDR3 is CASSASPGAMNTEAFF. In DNA, the CDR3 is TGTGCCAGCAGTGCCAGCCCGGGAGCTATGAACACTGAAGCTTTCTTT.

Only a few counts were recorded for this clone. The chain joins TRBV28 to TRBJ1-6; D unresolved. Germline V gene sequence: CDR1 MDHEN, CDR2 SYDVKM. V was shortened by 7 bases and J by 8 bases, with 6 bases between the two germline ends. This CDR3 region has 11 residues. This CDR3 is CASTGDSPLHF. The CDR3 coding sequence is TGTGCCAGCACCGGGGATTCACCCCTCCACTTT. The full variable domain, rest sourced from reference TRBV28 and TRBJ1-6, is DVKVTQSSRYLVKRTGEKVFLECVQDMDHENMFWYRQDPGLGLRLIYFSYDVKMKEKGDIPEGYSVSREKKERFSLILESASTNQTSMYLCASTGDSPLHFGNGTRLTVT.

This clone was found once. The chain couples TRBV28 to TRBJ1-4, with 7 bases aligning to TRBD1. CDR1 is MDHEN and CDR2 is SYDVKM in the germline V gene. V was clipped by 6 bases and J by 5 bases; unmatched bases: 3. The length of the CDR3 is 13 residues. CDR3 protein: CASSEGQNEKLFF. The CDR3 bases are TGTGCCAGCAGCGAGGGACAGAATGAAAAACTGTTTTTT.

This chain uses TRBV7-2 with TRBJ2-3, with 11 positions matching TRBD2. CDR1 and CDR2 from the germline V gene are SGHTA and FQGNSA. Trimming at V came to 5 bases and at J to 5 bases, leaving 9 bases not matched to a gene. This CDR3 has 16 amino acids. The CDR3 nucleotides read TGTGCCAGCAGCCTTAGCGGGGGGGCCGGCGGAGATACGCAGTATTTT. Amino acids: CASSLSGGAGGDTQYF.

The CDR3 reads CASSQDGQGRYEQFF. The CDR3 DNA follows: TGCGCCAGCAGCCAAGATGGCCAGGGGCGGTATGAGCAGTTCTTC. The V gene is TRBV4-1, the J gene TRBJ2-1, with D possibly TRBD1 on 6 matching bases. This CDR3 has 15 residues. Between the trimmed V and J ends, which lost 0 bases and 8 bases, there was a span of 14 bases. Germline CDR1 and CDR2: MGHRA and YSYEKL.

The chain links TRBV5-1 to TRBJ2-3; 12 bases agree with TRBD2. Germline assignment: CDR1 SGHRS and CDR2 YFSETQ. Trimming removed 3 bases from V and 6 bases from J; junction bases left unmatched: 11. The CDR3 runs to 17 residues. The CDR3: CASSYSPSGGASDTQYF. The CDR3, as DNA: TGCGCCAGCAGCTATTCCCCTAGCGGGGGGGCCTCGGATACGCAGTATTTT.

The V call is TRBV6-6, the J call TRBJ2-7; TRBD1 is a possible D gene (5 bases). The V end was cut by 8 bases, the J end by 6 bases, with 11 bases between. The CDR3 runs 11 residues. Germline lookup yields CDR1 MNHNY and CDR2 SVGAGI (reference sequence). The chain's CDR3 is CASGQGGEQYF. CDR3 nucleotides: TGTGCCAGCGGCCAGGGTGGCGAGCAGTACTTC.

The chain is built from TRBV4-1 and TRBJ2-2; D unclear. Trimming removed 0 bases from V and 3 bases from J, with 8 bases in between. In germline, CDR1 is MGHRA, CDR2 YSYEKL. The length of the CDR3 is 15 residues. CDR3: CASSQEETDTGELFF. DNA for the CDR3: TGCGCCAGCAGCCAAGAGGAGACTGACACCGGGGAGCTGTTTTTT.

This clone has a single count. This sequence joins TRBV7-2 and TRBJ2-1, with 7 positions matching TRBD2. After removal of 2 bases from V and 7 bases from J, the junction contained 14 bases not matched to a gene. This CDR3 spans 17 amino acids. CDR1 is SGHTA and CDR2 is FQGNSA in the germline V gene. CDR3 protein: CASSLPASGRAENEQFF. CDR3 bases: TGTGCCAGCAGCTTACCTGCTAGCGGTAGGGCGGAGAATGAGCAGTTCTTC.